These 2 T cell receptor beta chains originate from one sample sequenced in a study of blood T cell repertoires in COVID-19. TCRdb's table, derived via immunoSEQ multiplex PCR, lists solely in-frame clones and lacks some. The table shows about 52,000 clones, with more than 70% occurring only once. Sequenced material: peripheral blood. These receptors all come from a human donor in a cohort sampled during active COVID-19.

Only a few counts were recorded for this clone. J is TRBJ1-1 and V is TRBV12-3 or TRBV12-4; the D is unclear. Between the trimmed V and J ends, which lost 3 bases and 0 bases, there was a span of 5 bases. The CDR3 length is 13 residues. The CDR3 DNA follows: TGTGCCAGCAGTTTCTCAGTGAACACTGAAGCTTTCTTT. This codes for CASSFSVNTEAFF.

The rearrangement joins TRBV28 to TRBJ2-3; 7 nucleotides align to TRBD1. CDR3 length equals 15 residues. V lost 6 bases and J lost 2; bases outside the gene matches: 8. Germline CDR1 reads MDHEN; CDR2 reads SYDVKM. CDR3: CASREERGPTDTQYF. The CDR3 nucleotides read TGTGCCAGCAGGGAAGAGAGGGGGCCCACAGATACGCAGTATTTT.